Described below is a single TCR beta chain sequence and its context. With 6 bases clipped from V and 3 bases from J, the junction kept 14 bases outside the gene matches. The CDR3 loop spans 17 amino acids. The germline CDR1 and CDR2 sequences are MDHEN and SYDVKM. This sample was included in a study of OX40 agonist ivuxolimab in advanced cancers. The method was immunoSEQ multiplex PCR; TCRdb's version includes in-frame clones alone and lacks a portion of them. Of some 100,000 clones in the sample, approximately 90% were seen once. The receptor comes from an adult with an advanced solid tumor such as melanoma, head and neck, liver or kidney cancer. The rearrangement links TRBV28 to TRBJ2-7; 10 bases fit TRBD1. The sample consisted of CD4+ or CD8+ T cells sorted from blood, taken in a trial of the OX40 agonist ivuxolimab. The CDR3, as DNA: TGTGCCAGCAGCCCACCCCTCGGGGGACAGGGGATCTACGAGCAGTACTTC. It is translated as CASSPPLGGQGIYEQYF.